The 9 T cell receptor beta chains below all came from one sample that was sequenced in a study of cytomegalovirus exposure and HLA in healthy donors. 60 Vbeta and 13 Jbeta primers were used in PCR. Measured with immunoSEQ multiplex PCR; TCRdb has only the in-frame clones, and not every one. The sample lists 140,000 or so clones; roughly 80% were seen once. The source material was PBMCs. The receptors here all came from a woman in her thirties in good health and CMV-seronegative.

This clone showed up just once. The chain uses TRBV7-2 and TRBJ2-1; D ambiguous. This CDR3 spans 14 amino acids. Looked up from germline, CDR1 is SGHTA and CDR2 is FQGNSA. Trimming took 1 base from V and 3 from J, leaving 7 bases between them. The CDR3 DNA follows: TGTGCCAGCAGCTTAGATTCAGACTACAATGAGCAGTTCTTC. Translating gives CASSLDSDYNEQFF.

J is TRBJ1-6 and V is TRBV9, with unresolved D. The CDR3 loop spans 14 amino acids. CDR1 is SGDLS and CDR2 is YYNGEE in the germline V gene. Trimming stripped 5 bases from V and 2 bases from J, with 8 bases between. CDR3 region: CASRGGTYNSPLHF. The CDR3 DNA reads TGTGCCAGCAGGGGAGGAACCTATAATTCACCCCTCCACTTT.

This chain connects TRBV25-1 to TRBJ2-2; 9 bases line up with TRBD2. CDR1 and CDR2 (germline): MGHDK, SYGVNS. J lost 2 bases, V lost 2 bases, and 3 bases had no gene match. The CDR3 totals 16 residues. This CDR3 reads CASSEGGRGNTGELFF. As DNA, the CDR3 is TGTGCCAGCAGTGAAGGCGGGAGGGGCAACACCGGGGAGCTGTTTTTT.

This clone was seen a handful of times. The chain recombines TRBV6-1 with TRBJ1-1; 8 bases map to TRBD1. CDR1 and CDR2 (germline): MNHNS, SASEGT. Trimming took 7 bases from V and 6 from J; bases not matched to a gene: 7. This CDR3 has 13 amino acids. In DNA form, the CDR3 reads TGTGCCAGCATCGGACAGGGAAGGGCTGAAGCTTTCTTT. It is translated as CASIGQGRAEAFF.

The chain carries TRBV6-6 and TRBJ1-1, with no clear D. V lost 2 bases to trimming and J lost 0 bases, with 4 bases between them. The CDR3 totals 13 residues. Germline assignment: CDR1 MNHNY and CDR2 SVGAGI (reference sequence). In DNA, the CDR3 is TGTGCCAGCAGTTACGACATGAACACTGAAGCTTTCTTT. This encodes CASSYDMNTEAFF.

For the CDR3, the DNA is TGCGCCAGCAGCGAGGGGGCTGGTAACACTGAAGCTTTCTTT. Amino acid sequence: CASSEGAGNTEAFF. J is TRBJ1-1 and V is TRBV5-1, with 7 nucleotides matching TRBD1. Trimming cost V 4 bases and J 2 bases; bases outside gene matches: 5. CDR1 and CDR2 from the germline V gene are SGHRS and YFSETQ. This CDR3 is 14 amino acids long.

This chain connects TRBV6-1 to TRBJ1-3, with TRBD1 identical over 7 bases. The CDR3 has 14 amino acids. Trimming cost V 6 bases and J 1 base; bases outside gene matches: 3. Germline V gene lookup returns CDR1 MNHNS and CDR2 SASEGT. DNA of the CDR3: TGTGCCAGCAGGCGGGACAGTTCTGGAAACACCATATATTTT. Translated: CASRRDSSGNTIYF.

The genes are TRBV11-2 and TRBJ1-2; tentative D call: TRBD1 (5 bases). V was shortened by 0 bases and J by 6 bases, with 5 bases between the two germline ends. The germline V gene encodes CDR1 SGHAT and CDR2 FQNNGV. This CDR3 comprises 12 residues. CDR3 protein: CASSLEGDGYTF. The CDR3 DNA is TGTGCCAGCAGCTTAGAAGGGGATGGCTACACCTTC.

The rearrangement uses TRBV5-1 and TRBJ2-1; the match to TRBD2 covers 11 bases. Trimming cost V 5 bases and J 4 bases; bases outside gene matches: 8. CDR3 length: 16 residues. The germline CDR1 and CDR2 sequences are SGHRS and YFSETQ. The DNA for the CDR3 is TGCGCCAGCAGAGGGCTAGCGGGAGGTTTTTACAATGAGCAGTTCTTC. Translation: CASRGLAGGFYNEQFF.